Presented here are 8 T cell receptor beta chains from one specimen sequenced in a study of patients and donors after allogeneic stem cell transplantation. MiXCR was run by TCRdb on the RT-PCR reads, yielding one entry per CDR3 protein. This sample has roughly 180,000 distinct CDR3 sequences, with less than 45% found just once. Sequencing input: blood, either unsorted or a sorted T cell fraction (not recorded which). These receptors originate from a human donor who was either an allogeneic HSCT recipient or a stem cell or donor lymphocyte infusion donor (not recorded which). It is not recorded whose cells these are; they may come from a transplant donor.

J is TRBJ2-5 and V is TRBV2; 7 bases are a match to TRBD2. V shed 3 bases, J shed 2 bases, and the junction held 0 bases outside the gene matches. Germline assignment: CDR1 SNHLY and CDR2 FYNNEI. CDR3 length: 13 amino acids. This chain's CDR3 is CASSERGQETQYF. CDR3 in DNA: TGTGCCAGCAGTGAGCGGGGGCAAGAGACCCAGTACTTC.

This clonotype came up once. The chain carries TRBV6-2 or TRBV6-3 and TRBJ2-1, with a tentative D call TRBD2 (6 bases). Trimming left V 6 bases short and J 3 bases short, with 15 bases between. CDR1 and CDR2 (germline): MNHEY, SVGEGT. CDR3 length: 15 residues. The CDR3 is CASSPRDFDYNEQFF. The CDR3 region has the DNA TGTGCCAGCAGCCCCCGGGACTTCGACTACAATGAGCAGTTCTTC.

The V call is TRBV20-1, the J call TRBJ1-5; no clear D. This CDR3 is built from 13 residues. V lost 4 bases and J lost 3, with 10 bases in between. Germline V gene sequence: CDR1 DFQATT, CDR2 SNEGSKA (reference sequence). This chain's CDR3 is CSAIGKDNQPQHF. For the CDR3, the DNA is TGCAGTGCTATTGGGAAAGACAATCAGCCCCAGCATTTT.

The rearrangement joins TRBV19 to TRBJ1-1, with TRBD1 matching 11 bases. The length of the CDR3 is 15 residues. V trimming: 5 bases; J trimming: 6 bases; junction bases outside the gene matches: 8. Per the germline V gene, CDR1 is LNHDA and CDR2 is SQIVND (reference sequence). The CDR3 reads CASSPGQGAVSEAFF. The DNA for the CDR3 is TGTGCCAGTAGTCCCGGACAGGGGGCAGTATCTGAAGCTTTCTTT.

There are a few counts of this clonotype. The CDR3 is CASSQARVDNQPQHF. Written as DNA, the CDR3 is TGTGCCAGCAGCCAAGCCAGGGTTGACAATCAGCCCCAGCATTTT. The V gene is TRBV5-8, the J gene TRBJ1-5; TRBD1 is a possible D gene (5 bases). Per the germline V gene, CDR1 is SGHTS and CDR2 is YDEGEE. This CDR3 is 15 amino acids long. The germline V and J ends were trimmed by 4 bases and 3 bases, with 14 bases remaining between them.

The CDR3 coding sequence is TGTGCCAGCAGCTTTGGGGCAGGGGCCACTGAAGCTTTCTTT. It is translated as CASSFGAGATEAFF. The V call is TRBV7-2, the J call TRBJ1-1; tentatively, D is TRBD1 (6 bases). V lost 3 bases and J lost 4, with 12 bases in between. Germline V gene sequence: CDR1 SGHTA, CDR2 FQGNSA. The CDR3 length is 14 residues.

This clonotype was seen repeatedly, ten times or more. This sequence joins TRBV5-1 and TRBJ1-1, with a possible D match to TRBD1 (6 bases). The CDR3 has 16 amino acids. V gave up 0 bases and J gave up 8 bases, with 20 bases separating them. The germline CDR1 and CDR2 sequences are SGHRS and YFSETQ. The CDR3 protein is CASSLAEWGALSEAFF. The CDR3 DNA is TGCGCCAGCAGCTTGGCCGAATGGGGGGCGTTATCCGAAGCTTTCTTT.

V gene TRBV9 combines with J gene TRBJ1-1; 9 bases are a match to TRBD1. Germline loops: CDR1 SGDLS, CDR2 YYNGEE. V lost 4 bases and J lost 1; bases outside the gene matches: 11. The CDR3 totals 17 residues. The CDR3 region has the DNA TGTGCCAGCAGCACGCGAGGGACAGGGAGAGGGAACACTGAAGCTTTCTTT. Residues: CASSTRGTGRGNTEAFF.